The clone carrying this T cell receptor (beta chain) was observed many times. Its antigen remains unidentified. The read halts 3 residues ahead of the CDR3 end, with the missing end drawn from the germline J gene. This record comes from a study of T cell clonality in common variable immunodeficiency. The study's findings and limits: In common variable immunodeficiency, TCR beta chains reportedly carried fewer deletions and N-nucleotide insertions. CVID subjects had higher TCRbeta clonality than healthy controls, most marked in about a third.

The trim removed 4 bases at V and 5 bases at J, leaving 5 bases unmatched. Germline V lookup: CDR1 SEHNR, CDR2 FQNEAQ (reference sequence). CDR3 size: 13 residues. Sequenced by immunoSEQ multiplex PCR; TCRdb stores in-frame clones only, minus some. Altogether some 40,000 clones were found in the sample, and no singletons occur. The sample taken for sequencing was peripheral blood mononuclear cells. The TCR was taken from a person aged 18 to 70 in good health. V gene TRBV7-9 combines with J gene TRBJ2-7; 7 bases match TRBD2. The CDR3 DNA, read in part, is TGTGCCAGCAGCTCCGGGACTACCAACGAG. This sequence encodes CASSSGTTNE. The full CDR3 protein reads CASSSGTTNEQYF.